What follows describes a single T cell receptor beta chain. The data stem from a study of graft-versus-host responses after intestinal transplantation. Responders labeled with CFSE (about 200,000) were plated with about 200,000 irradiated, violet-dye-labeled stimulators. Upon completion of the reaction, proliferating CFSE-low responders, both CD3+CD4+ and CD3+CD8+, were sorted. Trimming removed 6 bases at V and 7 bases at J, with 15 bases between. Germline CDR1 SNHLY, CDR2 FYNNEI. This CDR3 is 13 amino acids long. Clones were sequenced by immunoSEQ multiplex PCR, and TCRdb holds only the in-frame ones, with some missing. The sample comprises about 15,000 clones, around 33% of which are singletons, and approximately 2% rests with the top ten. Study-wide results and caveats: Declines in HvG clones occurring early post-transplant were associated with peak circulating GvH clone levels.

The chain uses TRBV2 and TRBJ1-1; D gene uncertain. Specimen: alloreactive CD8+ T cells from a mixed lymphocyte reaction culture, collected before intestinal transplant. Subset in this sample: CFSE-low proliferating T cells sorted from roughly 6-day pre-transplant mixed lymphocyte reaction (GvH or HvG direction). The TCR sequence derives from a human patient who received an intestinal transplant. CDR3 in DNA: TGTGCCAGCAGCCTCCTGTGGCGGTATGAAGCTTTCTTT. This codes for CASSLLWRYEAFF.